A single sample gave rise to the 20 T cell receptor beta chains below, sequenced in a study of beta chain features in type 1 diabetes. Every bit of the isolated RNA underwent reverse transcription, so sequencing read expressed TCRB transcripts. Libraries were prepared by immunoSEQ multiplex PCR; TCRdb keeps only in-frame clonotypes and omits some of them. The sample has 35,000 to 50,000 clones; roughly 50% are singletons. The sequenced sample was stem cell memory CD4+ T cells from blood. All receptors derive from a woman younger than 45 in good health.

V usage is TRBV21-1 and J usage is TRBJ2-1; the D segment call TRBD2 is taken from the table without a DNA check. TRBV21-1 is a pseudogene segment. The length of the CDR3 is 17 residues. The CDR3 here is CASSKAPSGSSYNEQFF. CDR3 bases: TGTGCCAGCAGCAAAGCGCCTAGCGGGAGTTCCTACAATGAGCAGTTCTTC.

This chain uses TRBV9 with TRBJ2-2, with 7 bases matching TRBD2. The CDR3 is 14 amino acids. Looked up from germline, CDR1 is SGDLS and CDR2 is YYNGEE. The junction had 3 bases not matched to a gene; V was cut back by 6 bases and J by 1 base. Written as DNA, the CDR3 is TGTGCCAGCATGAGCGGGGTGAACACCGGGGAGCTGTTTTTT. This translates into CASMSGVNTGELFF.

The chain has TRBV28 and TRBJ2-2, with 8 bases fitting TRBD2. With 2 bases clipped from V and 4 bases from J, the junction kept 6 bases outside the gene matches. The germline CDR1 and CDR2 sequences are MDHEN and SYDVKM. The CDR3 has 16 residues. The chain's CDR3 is CASSLLSGGGTGELFF. DNA for the CDR3: TGTGCCAGCAGTTTACTATCCGGGGGGGGCACCGGGGAGCTGTTTTTT.

This chain connects TRBV7-3 to TRBJ2-7; 7 positions agree with TRBD1. The CDR3 runs to 14 residues. Germline-derived CDR1 and CDR2 are SGHTA and FQGTGA. The ends lost 4 bases at V and 2 bases at J; junction bases unmatched: 5. CDR3 region: CASSSGQPPYEQYF. In DNA, the CDR3 is TGTGCCAGCAGCTCGGGACAGCCACCCTACGAGCAGTACTTC.

This chain joins TRBV19 and TRBJ1-1; D not resolved. The CDR3 contains 17 residues. Germline CDR1 is LNHDA and CDR2 is SQIVND (reference sequence). V lost 5 bases and J lost 4, with 23 bases in between. CDR3 region: CASSHLRGVAGSTEAFF. As DNA, the CDR3 is TGTGCCAGTAGTCACTTGCGGGGTGTTGCGGGGAGCACTGAAGCTTTCTTT.

This clone was observed a single time. The rearrangement uses TRBV28 and TRBJ2-7, with TRBD2 matching over 7 bases. With V trimmed by 2 bases and J by 6 bases, 16 bases remained unmatched. The CDR3 has 17 residues. The germline gives CDR1 MDHEN, CDR2 SYDVKM. The CDR3: CASSLPLGRALSREQYF. CDR3 in DNA: TGTGCCAGCAGTTTACCCTTAGGGAGGGCGTTATCTCGCGAGCAGTACTTC. The full variable domain, its missing parts supplied by reference TRBV28 and TRBJ2-7, is DVKVTQSSRYLVKRTGEKVFLECVQDMDHENMFWYRQDPGLGLRLIYFSYDVKMKEKGDIPEGYSVSREKKERFSLILESASTNQTSMYLCASSLPLGRALSREQYFGPGTRLTVT.

This chain uses TRBV7-8 with TRBJ1-5, with D hard to call. Germline CDR1 reads SGHVS; CDR2 reads FQNEAQ. CDR3 length: 13 residues. Trimming removed 5 bases at V and 9 bases at J, with 14 bases between. CDR3 sequence (DNA): TGTGCCAGCAGCCCTCACAACGAGGGGCCCCAGCATTTT. Its protein is CASSPHNEGPQHF.

V gene TRBV30 combines with J gene TRBJ1-5; 7 nucleotides line up with TRBD1. The CDR3 contains 13 residues. The J segment lost 7 bases and the V segment lost 1 base, leaving 4 bases of the junction unmatched. CDR1 is GTSNPN, CDR2 SVGIG, per germline (reference sequence). In DNA, the CDR3 is TGTGCCTGGAGTGAGGCAGGGGGGCAGCCCCAGCATTTT. Amino acids: CAWSEAGGQPQHF.

The chain uses TRBV18 and TRBJ2-7; a possible D gene is TRBD1 (6 bases). V was trimmed by 1 base and J by 6 bases, leaving 16 bases between them. The CDR3 consists of 15 residues. Germline V gives CDR1 KGHSH, CDR2 LQKENI. The CDR3 loop reads CASSPQPQQGREQYF. In DNA form, the CDR3 reads TGTGCCAGCTCACCACAGCCGCAACAGGGTCGCGAGCAGTACTTC.

The rearrangement joins TRBV15 to TRBJ2-3, with TRBD2 as a possible D gene (6 bases). The V and J ends lost 2 bases and 4 bases respectively, with 10 bases between them. The V gene's germline CDR1 is LNHNV and CDR2 YYDKDF (reference sequence). CDR3 length: 14 residues. Here the CDR3 reads CATSRRRGSDTQYF. CDR3 DNA: TGTGCCACCAGCAGACGGAGGGGCTCAGATACGCAGTATTTT.

The V call is TRBV18, the J call TRBJ2-5, with 9 bases lining up with TRBD2. The V gene's germline CDR1 is KGHSH and CDR2 LQKENI. Trimming took 0 bases from V and 2 from J; bases not matched to a gene: 4. This CDR3 is 16 amino acids long. CDR3 in DNA: TGTGCCAGCTCACCACCGCGGGAGGGCCCTCAAGAGACCCAGTACTTC. The encoded protein is CASSPPREGPQETQYF.

The rearrangement joins TRBV29-1 to TRBJ2-3, with D possibly TRBD1 on 6 matching bases. This CDR3 spans 12 amino acids. The V end lost 5 bases, the J end lost 4 bases, and 10 bases lay between the germline ends. Germline V gene sequence: CDR1 SQVTM, CDR2 ANQGSEA. The CDR3, as DNA: TGCAGCGTTACGACAGGTCCAGATACGCAGTATTTT. It codes for CSVTTGPDTQYF.

The gene calls are TRBV2 and TRBJ2-1; tentatively, D is TRBD2 (6 bases). CDR3 size: 13 residues. Trimming removed 6 bases from V and 2 bases from J, with 8 bases in between. Germline CDR1 is SNHLY and CDR2 is FYNNEI. CDR3 region: CASRRLAYNEQFF. The CDR3 coding sequence is TGTGCCAGCAGAAGACTAGCCTACAATGAGCAGTTCTTC.

CDR3 nucleotides: TGCGCCAGCAGCTTTCCACTGGGACTAGCGGGAGAACGGGCCGGGGAGCTGTTTTTT. Residues: CASSFPLGLAGERAGELFF. The chain combines TRBV5-1 with TRBJ2-2, with 14 bases fitting TRBD2. Trimming took 2 bases from V and 6 from J; bases not matched to a gene: 12. Germline CDR1 SGHRS, CDR2 YFSETQ. The CDR3 contains 19 residues.

This rearrangement joins TRBV2 to TRBJ2-7, with D uncertain. V lost 8 bases, J lost 1 base, and 15 bases lay in between. Germline V lookup: CDR1 SNHLY, CDR2 FYNNEI. This CDR3 spans 14 amino acids. As DNA, the CDR3 is TGTGCCAGCCGAACTACTCTCGGATCCTACGAGCAGTACTTC. Translation: CASRTTLGSYEQYF.

V is TRBV18 and J is TRBJ2-1, with TRBD1 as a possible D gene (5 bases). Germline V gives CDR1 KGHSH, CDR2 LQKENI. The CDR3 has 15 amino acids. The V end was cut by 5 bases, the J end by 7 bases, with 18 bases between. The CDR3 here is CASSGAVMGRNEQFF. CDR3 nucleotides: TGTGCCAGCTCAGGGGCTGTAATGGGCCGGAATGAGCAGTTCTTC.

The V gene is TRBV7-2, the J gene TRBJ2-7, with no clear D. Germline values: CDR1 SGHTA, CDR2 FQGNSA. The CDR3 is made up of 14 amino acids. Trimming pared 6 bases from V and 0 bases from J, leaving 12 bases between. DNA for the CDR3: TGTGCCAGCAGTAAGGCAGGCGTCTCCTACGAGCAGTACTTC. Amino acid sequence: CASSKAGVSYEQYF.

This clone has more than one count but fewer than ten. The chain links TRBV27 to TRBJ2-1; the match to TRBD2 covers 9 bases. Germline trimming cut 3 bases from V and 1 base from J; bases unmatched to any gene: 4. Looked up from germline, CDR1 is MNHEY and CDR2 is SMNVEV (reference sequence). The CDR3 loop spans 16 amino acids. CDR3 residues: CASSFSSGTSYNEQFF. The CDR3, as DNA: TGTGCCAGCAGTTTTTCTAGCGGGACTTCCTACAATGAGCAGTTCTTC.

The V and J genes are TRBV19 and TRBJ1-5; the match to TRBD1 covers 9 bases. Germline CDR1 LNHDA, CDR2 SQIVND (reference sequence). The trim removed 4 bases at V and 7 bases at J, leaving 8 bases unmatched. The CDR3 length is 15 residues. This CDR3 is CASSTSGQGGQPQHF. Here the CDR3 DNA reads TGTGCCAGTAGTACGTCGGGACAGGGAGGCCAGCCCCAGCATTTT.

In its sample, this clone was seen a few times. The rearrangement links TRBV19 to TRBJ1-5; D not certain. From germline, CDR1 is LNHDA and CDR2 SQIVND (reference sequence). V was shortened by 0 bases and J by 5 bases, with 5 bases between the two germline ends. The CDR3 is 13 amino acids. The CDR3 DNA sequence: TGTGCCAGTAGTATAGAGTCAGATCAGCCCCAGCATTTT. It yields the protein CASSIESDQPQHF. The full variable domain, completed using reference TRBV19 and TRBJ1-5, is DGGITQSPKYLFRKEGQNVTLSCEQNLNHDAMYWYRQDPGQGLRLIYYSQIVNDFQKGDIAEGYSVSREKKESFPLTVTSAQKNPTAFYLCASSIESDQPQHFGDGTRLSIL.